The 21 T cell receptor beta chains below were found in one sample sequenced in a study of shared clonotypes between healthy human individuals. Libraries were prepared by immunoSEQ multiplex PCR; TCRdb keeps only in-frame clonotypes and omits some of them. The repertoire has a few million clones, approximately 93% of them found once; the top ten carry 0.3% to 0.4%. Material for sequencing was naive CD4+ T cells from PBMCs. Subset described: CD45RA+ positively selected. The receptors derive from a young man in good health. Some clones in this sample may be carry-over from other donors' samples.

This chain joins TRBV5-4 and TRBJ2-1, with 7 bases identical to TRBD2. Germline values: CDR1 SGHNT, CDR2 YYREEE (reference sequence). The CDR3 has 14 residues. V lost 3 bases and J lost 6; bases outside the gene matches: 6. The CDR3 protein is CASSSPTSSNEQFF. The CDR3 DNA sequence: TGTGCCAGCAGCTCTCCGACTAGCTCCAATGAGCAGTTCTTC.

V gene TRBV9 combines with J gene TRBJ2-4; D is undetermined. The germline gives CDR1 SGDLS, CDR2 YYNGEE. The CDR3 consists of 15 residues. V lost 10 bases and J 1 base, leaving 18 bases between the germline ends. The CDR3 here is CALRNRWAAKNIQYF. CDR3 DNA: TGTGCCCTCAGGAATAGGTGGGCCGCCAAAAACATTCAGTACTTC.

The chain carries TRBV7-2 and TRBJ1-5; 7 bases match TRBD1. The CDR3 extends over 16 amino acids. The V gene's germline CDR1 is SGHTA and CDR2 FQGNSA. J gave up 4 bases and V 1 base, and 7 bases lay outside the gene matches. CDR3 DNA sequence: TGTGCCAGCAGCTTAGTGACAGGGTTTGGAAATCAGCCCCAGCATTTT. Its protein product is CASSLVTGFGNQPQHF.

The chain has TRBV4-1 and TRBJ1-2; D is ambiguous. There are 15 residues in the CDR3. Germline CDR1 MGHRA, CDR2 YSYEKL. V was shortened by 5 bases and J by 6 bases, with 19 bases between the two germline ends. As DNA, the CDR3 is TGCGCCAGCAGCTACCTAACATCCCCGGGCGATGGCTACACCTTC. Translation: CASSYLTSPGDGYTF.

The rearrangement uses TRBV4-1 and TRBJ1-3; TRBD1 is a possible D gene (5 bases). CDR3 length: 14 residues. V lost 4 bases, J lost 2 bases, and 9 bases lay in between. Germline assignment: CDR1 MGHRA and CDR2 YSYEKL. CDR3 sequence (DNA): TGCGCCAGCAGCCCAGGGTACACTGGAAACACCATATATTTT. Its translation: CASSPGYTGNTIYF.

The J gene is TRBJ2-2, the V gene TRBV2; D might be TRBD1 or TRBD2, each matching 5 bases. Germline CDR1 SNHLY, CDR2 FYNNEI. CDR3 size: 15 residues. V dropped 2 bases and J dropped 6 bases, with 13 bases sitting between them. The CDR3 coding sequence is TGTGCCAGCAGTGAAAGGGCGAGGGGCTCCGGGGAGCTGTTTTTT. Amino acid sequence: CASSERARGSGELFF.

The V gene is TRBV14, the J gene TRBJ2-5, with 7 bases identical to TRBD2. The CDR3 is 17 residues long. Germline V gives CDR1 SGHDN, CDR2 FVKESK. V shed 1 base, J shed 1 base, and the junction held 9 bases outside the gene matches. CDR3 coding DNA: TGTGCCAGCAGCCAAGTAAAGGCGGGAGTCGCCCAAGAGACCCAGTACTTC. Translation: CASSQVKAGVAQETQYF.

V gene TRBV28 combines with J gene TRBJ1-5; D is possibly TRBD1 (6 bases). The V gene lost 7 bases and the J gene lost 6 bases, with 16 bases spanning the gap. This CDR3 spans 14 amino acids. Germline assignment: CDR1 MDHEN and CDR2 SYDVKM. The CDR3 reads CASTPPGGSQPQHF. The CDR3 coding sequence is TGTGCCAGCACCCCCCCTGGGGGCTCTCAGCCCCAGCATTTT.

The rearrangement joins TRBV7-2 to TRBJ1-5; D gene ambiguous. CDR1 and CDR2 from the germline V gene are SGHTA and FQGNSA. V was pared by 6 bases and J by 4 bases, with 7 bases between. The CDR3 has 12 residues. CDR3 region: CASRAENQPQHF. CDR3 bases: TGTGCCAGCAGGGCCGAGAATCAGCCCCAGCATTTT.

This chain links TRBV7-2 with TRBJ2-5; the match to TRBD2 covers 9 bases. Losses at the gene ends were 1 base for V and 5 bases for J; bases not matched to a gene: 8. The germline CDR1 and CDR2 sequences are SGHTA and FQGNSA. CDR3 length: 16 amino acids. The CDR3 region has the DNA TGTGCCAGCAGCTTAGAGGGGCTAGCGGGATTGGAGACCCAGTACTTC. The encoded protein is CASSLEGLAGLETQYF.

This clone was seen more than once but under ten times. This chain connects TRBV18 to TRBJ2-7; D may correspond to TRBD1 or TRBD2 (5 bases each). Germline V gene sequence: CDR1 KGHSH, CDR2 LQKENI. This CDR3 spans 14 amino acids. V was trimmed by 6 bases and J by 2 bases, leaving 14 bases between them. Written as DNA, the CDR3 is TGTGCCAGCTCCTCCGGGACCGTGGCCTACGAGCAGTACTTC. Translating gives CASSSGTVAYEQYF.

The V and J genes are TRBV4-1 and TRBJ1-2; 7 positions match TRBD1. With V trimmed by 1 base and J by 3 bases, 8 bases remained unmatched. CDR1 is MGHRA, CDR2 YSYEKL, per germline. The CDR3 is 16 amino acids. The CDR3 region has the DNA TGCGCCAGCAGCCAAGCGGACAGGTCTAACCACTATGGCTACACCTTC. Amino acid sequence: CASSQADRSNHYGYTF.

This clone was seen just once. The chain combines TRBV30 with TRBJ2-7; 7 bases fit TRBD2. CDR3 length equals 15 residues. Germline CDR1 is GTSNPN and CDR2 is SVGIG (reference sequence). V shed 2 bases and J 6 bases; nucleotides not matched to a gene: 13. The CDR3 here is CAWSRDAGVGREQYF. The CDR3 region has the DNA TGTGCCTGGAGTAGGGATGCGGGAGTAGGACGCGAGCAGTACTTC.

This rearrangement joins TRBV7-6 to TRBJ1-4; 10 bases line up with TRBD1. The junction had 9 bases not matched to a gene; V was cut back by 1 base and J by 4 bases. This CDR3 spans 18 amino acids. The germline V gene encodes CDR1 SGHVS and CDR2 FNYEAQ. The CDR3 bases are TGTGCCAGCAGCTTAGGCCGGGACAGGGGATATCTTAATGAAAAACTGTTTTTT. It is translated as CASSLGRDRGYLNEKLFF. The full variable domain, completed using reference TRBV7-6 and TRBJ1-4, is GAGVSQSPRYKVTKRGQDVALRCDPISGHVSLYWYRQALGQGPEFLTYFNYEAQQDKSGLPNDRFSAERPEGSISTLTIQRTEQRDSAMYRCASSLGRDRGYLNEKLFFGSGTQLSVL.

The V and J genes are TRBV28 and TRBJ2-1; possible D gene TRBD2, 5 bases. Germline V gene sequence: CDR1 MDHEN, CDR2 SYDVKM. V was shortened by 5 bases and J by 5 bases, with 22 bases between the two germline ends. The CDR3 is 17 amino acids. CDR3 protein: CASSPPLGVYGNNEQFF. The CDR3 DNA follows: TGTGCCAGCAGTCCCCCGCTAGGAGTGTACGGGAACAATGAGCAGTTCTTC.

The chain employs TRBV7-3 and TRBJ1-2; tentative D call: TRBD1 (5 bases). In germline, CDR1 is SGHTA, CDR2 FQGTGA. The germline V and J ends were trimmed by 2 bases and 8 bases, with 12 bases remaining between them. The CDR3 totals 13 residues. The CDR3 nucleotides are TGTGCCAGCAGCTTATCCCCAGGGACCGGCTACACCTTC. Encoded protein: CASSLSPGTGYTF.

This chain uses TRBV7-9 with TRBJ2-2; TRBD2 agrees at 8 bases. Trimming at V came to 5 bases and at J to 7 bases, leaving 3 bases not matched to a gene. This CDR3 is built from 13 residues. Germline lookup yields CDR1 SEHNR and CDR2 FQNEAQ (reference sequence). In DNA form, the CDR3 reads TGTGCCAGCAGCCTTAGCGGGGTCGGGGAGCTGTTTTTT. It translates to CASSLSGVGELFF.

V gene TRBV10-1 combines with J gene TRBJ2-2, with D unclear. Germline V gene lookup returns CDR1 WNHNN and CDR2 SYGVQD (reference sequence). V gave up 3 bases and J gave up 1 base, with 9 bases separating them. The CDR3 has 15 amino acids. The DNA of the CDR3 is TGCGCCAGCAGTGACCCCACGGGGAACACCGGGGAGCTGTTTTTT. Amino acids: CASSDPTGNTGELFF.

V is TRBV5-6 and J is TRBJ2-4; no clear D gene. CDR3 size: 14 residues. V lost 4 bases, J lost 1 base, and 9 bases lay in between. Germline CDR1 reads SGHDT; CDR2 reads YYEEEE. The CDR3 DNA reads TGTGCCAGCAGCCCTCTGGGCGCCAAAAACATTCAGTACTTC. Encoded protein: CASSPLGAKNIQYF.

The J gene is TRBJ2-3, the V gene TRBV18; 7 positions match TRBD1. This CDR3 has 17 residues. Germline trimming cut 3 bases from V and 0 bases from J; bases unmatched to any gene: 9. Germline V CDR1 and CDR2: KGHSH, LQKENI. CDR3 region: CASSPMTGTVSTDTQYF. The CDR3 region has the DNA TGTGCCAGCTCACCTATGACCGGGACAGTGAGCACAGATACGCAGTATTTT.

This clone is a singleton in its sample. In DNA form, the CDR3 reads TGTGCCAGCAGTTACCCACAGGGCAACTATGGCTACACCTTC. Encoded protein: CASSYPQGNYGYTF. The chain uses TRBV6-5 and TRBJ1-2, with a tentative D call TRBD1 (6 bases). The CDR3 loop spans 14 amino acids. V was trimmed by 2 bases and J by 2 bases, leaving 9 bases between them. Germline V gives CDR1 MNHEY, CDR2 SVGAGI.